This TCR beta chain came from a study of CD8+CD57+ T cells in acquired aplastic anemia. Overall study: When averaged, DNA from sorted CD4+ and CD8+ cells came to 3.2 ug.

Template material for TCR beta VDJ and CDR3 profiling consisted of genomic DNA. One entry per CDR3 protein results from TCRdb running MiXCR on the reads. The table lists approximately 470,000 distinct CDR3 sequences, over 25% of them singletons, with less than 0.85% in the top ten. The authors sequenced patients whose flow cytometry had shown CD8+CD57+ cell expansion. Germline lookup yields CDR1 KGHDR and CDR2 SFDVKD. The CDR3 covers 16 residues. Trimming took 4 bases from V and 0 from J, leaving 13 bases between them. This clonotype came up many times. The source is a human donor with aplastic anemia. Sequencing was performed on sorted CD4+, CD8+, or CD8+CD57+ T cells (not recorded which) from PBMCs. This sequence joins TRBV24-1 and TRBJ2-3; maybe TRBD2 (5 bases). The CDR3 nucleotides read TGTGCCACCAGTGACCGGACTCACCCTAGCACAGATACGCAGTATTTT. It yields the protein CATSDRTHPSTDTQYF.